This T cell receptor beta chain was sequenced during a study of blood T cell repertoires in COVID-19. Whole-study context: Samples came from the United States, Italy and Spain, spanning acute and convalescent COVID-19.

Looked up from germline, CDR1 is LGHDT and CDR2 is YNNKEL (reference sequence). The CDR3 contains 15 residues. After removal of 3 bases from V and 1 base from J, the junction contained 2 bases not matched to a gene. Authors' processing steps: Nucleated cell number was recorded as an estimate derived from reference gene primer amplification. The method was immunoSEQ multiplex PCR; TCRdb's version includes in-frame clones alone and lacks a portion of them. For V, J and clone size, that table is used; D and trimming come from the DNA. Of about 100,000 clones in the sample, approximately 85% were seen once.

The chain couples TRBV3-1 (or the pseudogene TRBV3-2) to TRBJ2-2; 7 positions agree with TRBD1. This TCR was recovered from a human donor in a cohort sampled during active COVID-19. The sample comprised peripheral blood. CDR3 sequence reads: CASSHRQGNTGELFF. The CDR3 bases are TGTGCCAGCAGCCATAGACAGGGGAACACCGGGGAGCTGTTTTTT.